This T cell receptor (beta chain) was identified in a study of blood T cells in healthy people across ages. Broader study findings: A strong correlation was seen between TCR beta diversity and naive T cell percentage.

Trimming stripped 6 bases from V and 0 bases from J, with 14 bases between. Germline CDR1 and CDR2: ENHRY and SYGVKD. This CDR3 has 15 residues. A minimum of 5 micrograms of total RNA was extracted per sample. About this clonotype: Its specificity is unknown.

Primers used in a second PCR of about 6 to 11 cycles were a sample-barcoded 5' primer and a J-beta primer mix. A 12-random-nucleotide template-switch adaptor tagged each cDNA molecule. Per-sample output comprised a minimum of 3 million paired-end reads containing CDR3. Each CDR3 protein is one row after TCRdb ran MiXCR on the 5' RACE reads. The sample contains 800,000 to 950,000 distinct CDR3 sequences, about 48% of which appear only once. The sample comprised blood. The chain has TRBV10-3 and TRBJ1-1; no definite D call. The receptor was derived from a man under 40 in good health. CDR3 protein: CAISPRQGLNTEAFF. Written as DNA, the CDR3 is TGTGCCATCAGCCCTCGGCAAGGGCTGAACACTGAAGCTTTCTTT.